This T cell receptor beta chain derives from a study of blood T cell repertoires in COVID-19. Repertoires were generated with immunoSEQ multiplex PCR, while TCRdb's copy carries only in-frame clones and drops some. Of about 350,000 clones in the sample, about nine tenths are singletons; the top ten hold around 0.92%. The sequenced material came from PBMCs or T cells enriched from blood (not recorded which). The receptor was isolated from a woman in her twenties or thirties who had been exposed to COVID-19.

The CDR3 nucleotides are TGCGCCAGCAGCGGGACAGGCGAGAACACTGAAGCTTTCTTT. Its protein is CASSGTGENTEAFF. This chain uses TRBV10-1 with TRBJ1-1; 8 nucleotides match TRBD1. The germline V gene has CDR1 WNHNN and CDR2 SYGVQD (reference sequence). The CDR3 contains 14 residues. Germline trimming cut 6 bases from V and 1 base from J; bases unmatched to any gene: 4.